This T cell receptor (beta chain) was captured by sequencing in a study of blood T cell repertoires in COVID-19. Sequencing used immunoSEQ multiplex PCR; TCRdb keeps in-frame clones, though not all of them. The data hold roughly 120,000 clones, with 84% observed a single time. Deletions cut 1 base from V and 2 bases from J, with 12 bases between. CDR1 and CDR2 from the germline V gene are SGHVS and FNYEAQ. There are 15 residues in the CDR3. This clone was seen a single time. The sequenced sample consisted of peripheral blood. V and J are TRBV7-6 and TRBJ2-7; D gene unclear. This TCR came from a woman aged 80 or over with active or convalescent COVID-19. In nucleotides, the CDR3 is TGTGCCAGCAGCTTAGGGGTTGCGGAAACCTACGAGCAGTACTTC. Translated: CASSLGVAETYEQYF.